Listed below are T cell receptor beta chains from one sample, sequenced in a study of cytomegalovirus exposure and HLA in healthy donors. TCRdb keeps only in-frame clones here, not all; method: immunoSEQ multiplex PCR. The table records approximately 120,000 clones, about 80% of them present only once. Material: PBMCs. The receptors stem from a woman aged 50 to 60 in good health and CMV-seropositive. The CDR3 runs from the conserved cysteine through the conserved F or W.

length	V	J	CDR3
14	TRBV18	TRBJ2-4	CASSPPSSADIQYF
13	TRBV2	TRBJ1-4	CASSQGRDEKLFF
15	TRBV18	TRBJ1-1	CASSPGTTMNTEAFF
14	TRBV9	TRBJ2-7	CASSPWTGFYEQYF
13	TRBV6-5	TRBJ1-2	CASSTGGRRGYTF
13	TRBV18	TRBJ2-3	CASSTGSPDTQYF
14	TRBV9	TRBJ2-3	CASSGQAPTDTQYF
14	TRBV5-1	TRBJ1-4	CASSLASGGEKLFF
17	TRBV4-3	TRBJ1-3	CASSQDFTASSGNTIYF
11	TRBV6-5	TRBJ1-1	CASRGSTSAFF
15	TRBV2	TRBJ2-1	CASALGTSGYNEQFF
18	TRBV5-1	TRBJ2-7	CASSSRTSGGASSYEQYF
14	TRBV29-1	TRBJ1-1	CSAQGDRWDTEAFF
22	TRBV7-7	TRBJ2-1	CASSLAVRGLGTGGVVHNEQFF
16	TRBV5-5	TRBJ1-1	CASSWRFSSASTEAFF
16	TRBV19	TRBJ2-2	CASSKPPSPNTGELFF
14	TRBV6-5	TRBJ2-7	CASRSGGYPSEQYF
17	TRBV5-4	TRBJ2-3	CASSPGLAGGRTDTQYF
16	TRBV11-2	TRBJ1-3	CASSSTQGDSGNTIYF
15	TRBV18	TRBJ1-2	CASSPPTDRVSGYTF
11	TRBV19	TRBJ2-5	CASSIKETQYF
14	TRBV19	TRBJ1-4	CASSSTGTIEKLFF
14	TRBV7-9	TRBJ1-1	CSSSPTRTGGSAFF
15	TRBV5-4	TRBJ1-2	CASSFPEGGTRGYTF
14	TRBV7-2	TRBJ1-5	CASSLGQSNQPQHF
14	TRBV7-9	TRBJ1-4	CASTPSYGSEKLFF
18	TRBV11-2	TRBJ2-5	CASSLEGRTGLVGETQYF
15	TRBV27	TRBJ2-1	CASSRPRGQYNEQFF
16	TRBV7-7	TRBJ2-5	CASSLLLAGGPETQYF
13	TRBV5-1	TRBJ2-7	CASRASDRYEQYF
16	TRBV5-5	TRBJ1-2	CASSREQGTPDYGYTF
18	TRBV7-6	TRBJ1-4	CASSLGQGAYTTNEKLFF
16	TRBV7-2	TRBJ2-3	CASSSPGTRGPDTQYF
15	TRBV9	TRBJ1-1	CASSVEGDWGTEAFF
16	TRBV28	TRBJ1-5	CASSTIGQGGNQPQHF
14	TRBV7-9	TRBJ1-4	CASSNSQGDEKLFF
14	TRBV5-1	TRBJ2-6	CASGGASGANVLTF
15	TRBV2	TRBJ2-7	CASSSGGVRAGRPYF
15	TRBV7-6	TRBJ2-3	CASSLDLAGVDTQYF
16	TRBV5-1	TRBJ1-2	CASSPEGRRRNYGYTF
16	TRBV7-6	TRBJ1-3	CASSSGQASSGNTIYF